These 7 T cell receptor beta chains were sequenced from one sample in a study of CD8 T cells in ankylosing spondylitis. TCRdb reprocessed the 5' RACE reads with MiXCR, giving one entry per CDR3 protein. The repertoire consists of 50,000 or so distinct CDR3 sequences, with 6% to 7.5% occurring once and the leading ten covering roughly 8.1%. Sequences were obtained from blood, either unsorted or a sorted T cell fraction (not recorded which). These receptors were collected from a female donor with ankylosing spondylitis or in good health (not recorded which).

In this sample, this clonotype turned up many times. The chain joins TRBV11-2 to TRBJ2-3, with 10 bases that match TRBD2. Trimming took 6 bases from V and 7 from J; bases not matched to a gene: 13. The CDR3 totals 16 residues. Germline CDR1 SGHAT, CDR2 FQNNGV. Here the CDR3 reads CASRFGAGGALYTQYF. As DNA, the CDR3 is TGTGCCAGCAGATTCGGAGCGGGGGGGGCCTTATATACGCAGTATTTT.

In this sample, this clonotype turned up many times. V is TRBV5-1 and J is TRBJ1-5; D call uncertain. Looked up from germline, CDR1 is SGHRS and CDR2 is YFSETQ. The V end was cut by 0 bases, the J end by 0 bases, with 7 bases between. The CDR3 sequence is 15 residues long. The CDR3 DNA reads TGCGCCAGCAGCTTGGTGGGGAGTAGCAATCAGCCCCAGCATTTT. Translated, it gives CASSLVGSSNQPQHF.

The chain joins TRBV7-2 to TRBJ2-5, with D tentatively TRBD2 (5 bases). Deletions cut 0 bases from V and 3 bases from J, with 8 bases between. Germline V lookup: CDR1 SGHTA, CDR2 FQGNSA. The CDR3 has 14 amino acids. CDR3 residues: CASSLAVGKETQYF. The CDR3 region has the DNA TGTGCCAGCAGCTTAGCCGTCGGGAAAGAGACCCAGTACTTC.

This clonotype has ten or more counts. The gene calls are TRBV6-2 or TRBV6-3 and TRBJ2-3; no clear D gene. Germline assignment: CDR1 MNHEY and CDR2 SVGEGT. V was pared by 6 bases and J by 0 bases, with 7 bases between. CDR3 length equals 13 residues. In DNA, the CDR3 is TGTGCCAGCAGAACAACCAGCACAGATACGCAGTATTTT. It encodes CASRTTSTDTQYF.

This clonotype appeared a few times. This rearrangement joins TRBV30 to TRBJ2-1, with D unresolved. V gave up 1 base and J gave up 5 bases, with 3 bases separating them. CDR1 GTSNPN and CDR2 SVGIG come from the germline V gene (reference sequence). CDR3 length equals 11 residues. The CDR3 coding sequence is TGTGCCTGGAGTGCCGACAATGAGCAGTTCTTC. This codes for CAWSADNEQFF.

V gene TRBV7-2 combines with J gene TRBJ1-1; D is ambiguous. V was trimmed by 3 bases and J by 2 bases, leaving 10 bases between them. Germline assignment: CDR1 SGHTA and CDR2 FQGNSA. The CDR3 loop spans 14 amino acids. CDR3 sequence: CASSFAAVNTEAFF. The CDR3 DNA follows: TGTGCCAGCAGCTTTGCGGCAGTTAACACTGAAGCTTTCTTT.

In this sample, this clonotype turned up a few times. The CDR3 bases are TGTGCCAGCTCACCACGGGACAGCCCTTACGAGCAGTACGTC. Its translation is CASSPRDSPYEQYV. The rearrangement uses TRBV18 and TRBJ2-7, with 7 nucleotides matching TRBD1. This CDR3 spans 14 amino acids. CDR1 is KGHSH and CDR2 is LQKENI in the germline V gene. J was trimmed by 4 bases and V by 1 base; bases with no gene match: 4.